This T cell receptor beta chain was recorded in a study of blood T cell repertoires in COVID-19. Study background: Sample material is recorded as cDNA or gDNA derived from T cells, B-cell-depleted T cells, or PBMCs.

Trimming took off 5 bases at V and 1 base at J, with 6 bases between the two ends. The CDR3 sequence is 11 residues long. CDR1 and CDR2 (germline): GTSNPN, SVGIG (reference sequence). Clones were read by immunoSEQ multiplex PCR, and TCRdb kept only the in-frame ones, dropping some. The sample contains over 120,000 clones, under 90% of which appear only once. This clone was observed once. The gene calls are TRBV30 and TRBJ2-7; TRBD1 might be the D (6 bases). This receptor was taken from a man in his 70s who had recovered from COVID-19. Input material: peripheral blood. CDR3 sequence (DNA): TGTGCCTGGGGACAGTCCTACGAGCAGTACTTC. Amino acids: CAWGQSYEQYF.